This entry concerns a single T cell receptor beta chain. Its antigen is currently unknown. The junction shows a germline mismatch at one end, possibly a read error. Those patients picked for sequencing had displayed CD8+CD57+ cell expansion on flow cytometry. All patients were therapy-naive when blood was sampled. Genomic DNA, serving as template, underwent TCR beta VDJ and CDR3 profiling. TCRdb analysed the reads with MiXCR anew, one entry per CDR3 protein. The sample lists approximately 260,000 distinct CDR3 sequences; around 82% were seen once. The entry originates in a study of CD8+CD57+ T cells in acquired aplastic anemia. Study context: Sorted cells (CD4+ and CD8+) yielded DNA amounts that averaged approximately 2.9 ug. General study points: CD8+ Simpson's diversity did not differ significantly between patients and controls.

The CDR3 sequence is 13 residues long. Per germline, CDR1 SGHVS and CDR2 FQNEAQ. The V and J genes are TRBV7-8 and TRBJ1-5; TRBD1 is a possible D gene (5 bases). Source material: sorted CD4+, CD8+, or CD8+CD57+ T cells (not recorded which) from PBMCs. The origin of this receptor is a human donor with aplastic anemia. The CDR3 region is CASSLNGTQTQHF. The CDR3 DNA is TGTGCCAGCAGCCTTAATGGGACTCAGACCCAGCATTTC.